The next 24 T cell receptor beta chains were all read from a single sample in a study of blood T cell repertoires in COVID-19. Clones were read by immunoSEQ multiplex PCR, and TCRdb kept only the in-frame ones, dropping some. The profile covers fewer than 350,000 clones, with around 90% appearing a single time and roughly 2.1% taken by the ten largest. Material: PBMCs or T cells enriched from blood (not recorded which). These TCRs come from a woman aged 40 to 50 with acute COVID-19.

The chain has TRBV20-1 and TRBJ1-3, with D possibly matching TRBD1 (5 bases). The CDR3 totals 16 residues. Germline lookup yields CDR1 DFQATT and CDR2 SNEGSKA (reference sequence). Between the trimmed V and J ends, which lost 3 bases and 0 bases, there was a span of 15 bases. The CDR3, as DNA: TGCAGTGCTAGTTCGGGGGTGGCTTTCTCTGGAAACACCATATATTTT. It encodes CSASSGVAFSGNTIYF.

The genes are TRBV6-5 and TRBJ2-3, with D maybe TRBD1 (5 bases). V lost 6 bases and J lost 4, with 11 bases in between. The CDR3 sequence is 13 residues long. CDR1 is MNHEY and CDR2 is SVGAGI in the germline V gene. Written as DNA, the CDR3 is TGTGCCAGCAGCCAGGGCCGGCCAGATACGCAGTATTTT. It translates to CASSQGRPDTQYF.

The chain links TRBV14 to TRBJ2-3, with a weak D call TRBD2 (6 bases). This CDR3 spans 12 amino acids. Looked up from germline, CDR1 is SGHDN and CDR2 is FVKESK. V gave up 4 bases and J gave up 8 bases, with 10 bases separating them. The CDR3 region has the DNA TGTGCCAGCAGCCTTGGAGGGGTTACGCAGTATTTT. Its protein is CASSLGGVTQYF.

The rearrangement uses TRBV10-3 and TRBJ2-7, with TRBD2 matching 8 bases. J gave up 5 bases and V 4 bases, and 19 bases lay outside the gene matches. Germline loops: CDR1 ENHRY, CDR2 SYGVKD. CDR3 length: 18 amino acids. The CDR3 DNA follows: TGTGCCATCAGTGCGGACTGGGGAGGCGGGGGGCCAAAAAACGAGCAGTACTTC. Protein sequence: CAISADWGGGGPKNEQYF.

The rearrangement joins TRBV6-5 to TRBJ2-7; 8 bases agree with TRBD1. V lost 5 bases, J lost 4 bases, and 7 bases stayed unmatched. CDR1 and CDR2 from the germline V gene are MNHEY and SVGAGI. CDR3 length: 14 residues. The CDR3 DNA follows: TGTGCCAGCAGTCCCGGGACAGGAATGTACGAGCAGTACTTC. Translation gives CASSPGTGMYEQYF.

The V gene is TRBV19, the J gene TRBJ2-2, with 10 nucleotides matching TRBD1. CDR1 and CDR2 (germline): LNHDA, SQIVND (reference sequence). The V gene end was trimmed by 3 bases and the J gene end by 5 bases; junction bases not matched to a gene: 3. The CDR3 loop spans 15 amino acids. CDR3: CASSIDRGLTGELFF. CDR3 in DNA: TGTGCCAGTAGTATCGACAGGGGGCTGACCGGGGAGCTGTTTTTT.

A single count supports this clone. CDR3 DNA: TGTGCCAGCAGCGTGGGGACAGGCGGCGAAAAACTGTTTTTT. Amino acid sequence: CASSVGTGGEKLFF. This chain uses TRBV5-6 with TRBJ1-4; 8 bases fit TRBD1. The CDR3 is 14 amino acids. Germline CDR1 SGHDT, CDR2 YYEEEE. With 4 bases clipped from V and 8 bases from J, the junction kept 7 bases outside the gene matches.

The chain joins TRBV4-1 to TRBJ2-5; 8 bases align to TRBD1. The CDR3 contains 15 residues. Trimming removed 0 bases from V and 4 bases from J; junction bases left unmatched: 4. Germline CDR1 reads MGHRA; CDR2 reads YSYEKL. CDR3 nucleotides: TGCGCCAGCAGCCAAGATGGGACAGGCCGAGAGACCCAGTACTTC. This encodes CASSQDGTGRETQYF.

The V call is TRBV19, the J call TRBJ1-5; perhaps TRBD1 as D (5 bases). The ends were cut back, 5 bases at V and 0 bases at J, with 14 bases in the middle. Germline lookup yields CDR1 LNHDA and CDR2 SQIVND (reference sequence). This CDR3 comprises 16 residues. The CDR3 nucleotides are TGTGCCAGTAGTTTCAACGCGGGGGGTAGCAATCAGCCCCAGCATTTT. Translated, it gives CASSFNAGGSNQPQHF.

This clone was detected once. V is TRBV28 and J is TRBJ2-5, with D possibly TRBD1 on 6 matching bases. The germline CDR1 and CDR2 sequences are MDHEN and SYDVKM. The CDR3 length is 14 residues. Trimming took off 5 bases at V and 2 bases at J, with 12 bases between the two ends. CDR3 DNA sequence: TGTGCCAGCAGTCGACAGGATCTGCAAGAGACCCAGTACTTC. This codes for CASSRQDLQETQYF.

V usage is TRBV30 and J usage is TRBJ2-4, with D maybe TRBD2 (5 bases). This CDR3 spans 15 amino acids. Trimming took 0 bases from V and 2 from J, leaving 11 bases between them. Looked up from germline, CDR1 is GTSNPN and CDR2 is SVGIG (reference sequence). The CDR3 is CAWSVPLATKNIQYF. In DNA form, the CDR3 reads TGTGCCTGGAGTGTACCCTTAGCGACCAAAAACATTCAGTACTTC.

This rearrangement joins TRBV7-3 to TRBJ2-2, with 9 bases that match TRBD1. Germline CDR1 is SGHTA and CDR2 is FQGTGA. The CDR3 loop spans 19 amino acids. The V gene end was trimmed by 1 base and the J gene end by 0 bases; junction bases not matched to a gene: 9. The CDR3 DNA reads as TGTGCCAGCAGCTTAAGGTTTTTGGGGACAGGGACGAACACCGGGGAGCTGTTTTTT. Protein product: CASSLRFLGTGTNTGELFF.

DNA for the CDR3: TGCAGTGCTAGTATCCCTAGTAGTTACAATGAGCAGTTCTTC. It yields the protein CSASIPSSYNEQFF. The chain has TRBV20-1 and TRBJ2-1; D is unresolved. CDR1 is DFQATT, CDR2 SNEGSKA, per germline (reference sequence). The length of the CDR3 is 14 residues. V was shortened by 3 bases and J by 4 bases, with 13 bases between the two germline ends.

The chain is built from TRBV27 and TRBJ2-1; 14 bases are shared with TRBD2. Unmatched junction bases numbered 15, after V lost 5 bases and J lost 9 bases. The CDR3 contains 18 residues. The germline V gene has CDR1 MNHEY and CDR2 SMNVEV (reference sequence). CDR3 sequence reads: CASSPLVGLAGVGGEQFF. CDR3 nucleotides: TGTGCCAGCAGTCCCCTAGTGGGACTAGCGGGAGTGGGGGGTGAGCAGTTCTTC.

This chain links TRBV5-1 with TRBJ1-1; 7 positions match TRBD1. V dropped 4 bases and J dropped 3; count of bases not matched to a gene: 9. Germline V CDR1 and CDR2: SGHRS, YFSETQ. CDR3 length: 15 amino acids. Here the CDR3 reads CASSVDRAGHTEAFF. Written as DNA, the CDR3 is TGCGCCAGCAGCGTAGACAGGGCGGGGCACACTGAAGCTTTCTTT.

This sequence joins TRBV19 and TRBJ2-1, with D hard to call. CDR3 length: 13 residues. Trimming left V 3 bases short and J 7 bases short, with 10 bases between. The germline gives CDR1 LNHDA, CDR2 SQIVND (reference sequence). The CDR3 spells CASSIQALNEQFF. CDR3 nucleotides: TGTGCCAGTAGTATCCAGGCACTGAATGAGCAGTTCTTC. Together with reference TRBV19 and TRBJ2-1, the CDR3 gives the full variable domain: DGGITQSPKYLFRKEGQNVTLSCEQNLNHDAMYWYRQDPGQGLRLIYYSQIVNDFQKGDIAEGYSVSREKKESFPLTVTSAQKNPTAFYLCASSIQALNEQFFGPGTRLTVL.

The chain is built from TRBV7-2 and TRBJ2-1; 9 positions match TRBD2. The CDR3 spans 14 residues. Germline lookup yields CDR1 SGHTA and CDR2 FQGNSA. Unmatched junction bases numbered 2, after V lost 4 bases and J lost 4 bases. The CDR3 nucleotides read TGTGCCAGCAGCTCGCTAGCGGGGTACAATGAGCAGTTCTTC. This encodes CASSSLAGYNEQFF.

The chain employs TRBV28 and TRBJ1-6, with 7 bases lining up with TRBD1. The germline CDR1 and CDR2 sequences are MDHEN and SYDVKM. V lost 9 bases, J lost 6 bases, and 2 bases stayed unmatched. The CDR3 is 12 amino acids. CDR3 amino acids: CASWDSNSPLHF. As DNA, the CDR3 is TGTGCCAGTTGGGACAGTAATTCACCCCTCCACTTT.

This clone was seen just once. This rearrangement joins TRBV3-1 (or the pseudogene TRBV3-2) to TRBJ2-3; 10 bases map to TRBD2. CDR3 length: 16 residues. V lost 3 bases to trimming and J lost 0 bases; unmatched junction nucleotides: 3. Germline V gene lookup returns CDR1 LGHDT and CDR2 YNNKEL (reference sequence). The CDR3 region has the DNA TGTGCCAGCAGCCAGCTTAGCGGGAGGAGCACAGATACGCAGTATTTT. The encoded protein is CASSQLSGRSTDTQYF.

Note on this clone: The germline gene is not matched at one end of the junction; a read error may be the cause. This sequence joins TRBV7-2 and TRBJ2-1; TRBD1 agrees at 8 bases. The germline V gene encodes CDR1 SGHTA and CDR2 FQGNSA. The CDR3 contains 14 residues. CDR3 region: CASRLDRGWGEQFF. The CDR3 DNA sequence: TGTGCCAGCAGGTTAGACAGGGGATGGGGTGAGCAGTTCTTC.

The chain is built from TRBV11-2 and TRBJ1-6; 8 nucleotides line up with TRBD1. From germline, CDR1 is SGHAT and CDR2 FQNNGV. The CDR3 length is 17 residues. The junction had 11 bases not matched to a gene; V was cut back by 0 bases and J by 10 bases. Here the CDR3 DNA reads TGTGCCAGCAGCTTAGATCGACGGACAGGGCTTTACTCACCCCTCCACTTT. Its protein is CASSLDRRTGLYSPLHF.

V gene TRBV30 combines with J gene TRBJ2-1, with TRBD2 as a possible D gene (5 bases). Germline loops: CDR1 GTSNPN, CDR2 SVGIG (reference sequence). Trimming cost V 7 bases and J 8 bases, with 24 bases left between them. The CDR3 is 15 residues long. The CDR3 sequence: CASRGFSALADEQFF. DNA of the CDR3: TGTGCCTCGCGAGGCTTTAGCGCCTTGGCCGATGAGCAGTTCTTC.

This chain links TRBV9 with TRBJ1-1; D is uncertain. The CDR3 loop spans 14 amino acids. V shed 4 bases and J shed 1 base, with 11 bases lying between them. Looked up from germline, CDR1 is SGDLS and CDR2 is YYNGEE. The CDR3 protein is CASSIFGENTEAFF. In nucleotides, the CDR3 is TGTGCCAGCAGCATATTTGGAGAGAACACTGAAGCTTTCTTT.

The table lists this clone with a count of one. The chain recombines TRBV6-6 with TRBJ1-1, with TRBD1 matching over 8 bases. The CDR3 has 13 amino acids. Per the germline V gene, CDR1 is MNHNY and CDR2 is SVGAGI (reference sequence). Germline trimming cut 7 bases from V and 4 bases from J; bases unmatched to any gene: 5. The CDR3 DNA reads TGTGCCAGCATACTGACAGGGGCCACTGAAGCTTTCTTT. It specifies CASILTGATEAFF.